The sequence of this TCR beta chain was determined in a study of PD-1 blockade in classical Hodgkin lymphoma. Study details: Nivolumab dosing for patients was 3 mg/kg, administered intravenously every 2 weeks. General study points: Reported findings placed baseline TCR diversity lower in newly diagnosed patients (compared with healthy donors). CD4+ TCR diversity climbed significantly by C4D1, unlike CD8+ TCR diversity.

Each patient relapsed following autologous stem cell transplantation, and prior brentuximab vedotin exposure differed. Profiled with immunoSEQ multiplex PCR; TCRdb holds only in-frame clones, not every one. Of fewer than 90,000 clones listed, roughly 91% were seen once; the top ten hold 6.5% to 8%. Remarks on this clone: Its antigen remains unknown.

Trimming cost V 6 bases and J 1 base; bases outside gene matches: 5. Germline V lookup: CDR1 KGHSH, CDR2 LQKENI. The CDR3 extends over 15 amino acids. The sequence was obtained from a human donor with classical Hodgkin lymphoma. V and J are TRBV18 and TRBJ2-7; 11 bases line up with TRBD2. This specimen was peripheral blood mononuclear cells (PBMCs), taken at baseline. CDR3 sequence (DNA): TGTGCCAGCTCCTACACTAGCGGGGGATCCTACGAGCAGTACTTC. This encodes CASSYTSGGSYEQYF.